The 26 T cell receptor beta chains below were found in one sample sequenced in a study of shared clonotypes between healthy human individuals. Repertoires were generated with immunoSEQ multiplex PCR, while TCRdb's copy carries only in-frame clones and drops some. This table holds about 600,000 clones, around 97% found once. Sequenced sample: naive CD4+ T cells sorted from blood. As for subset: CD45RA+ positively selected. The receptors come from a woman aged 25 to 39 in good health.

About this clone: The CDR3 end shows no conserved phenylalanine or tryptophan, and so a read error is likely. The V call is TRBV2, the J call TRBJ2-7, with D uncertain. V was cut by 2 bases and J by 4 bases, with 15 bases left in between. This CDR3 comprises 15 residues. Germline assignment: CDR1 SNHLY and CDR2 FYNNEI. CDR3: CASSEKAILHYEQYS. The CDR3 DNA follows: TGTGCCAGCAGTGAAAAGGCTATACTACATTACGAGCAGTACTCC.

The chain recombines TRBV7-8 with TRBJ2-2; D is uncertain. Germline-derived CDR1 and CDR2 are SGHVS and FQNEAQ. The CDR3 has 16 amino acids. V lost 5 bases and J lost 6, with 19 bases in between. The CDR3 loop is CASSTHPGSLAGELFF. The CDR3 DNA reads TGTGCCAGCAGCACCCATCCCGGGTCACTGGCCGGGGAGCTGTTTTTT.

This chain uses TRBV28 with TRBJ2-7, with 10 bases aligning to TRBD1. Germline assignment: CDR1 MDHEN and CDR2 SYDVKM. The junction had 4 bases not matched to a gene; V was cut back by 10 bases and J by 7 bases. The CDR3 is 11 amino acids. Here the CDR3 reads CATGTGVEQYF. The CDR3 nucleotides are TGTGCCACCGGGACAGGGGTTGAGCAGTACTTC.

The J gene is TRBJ1-5, the V gene TRBV28, with a tentative D call TRBD1 (6 bases). Germline CDR1 MDHEN, CDR2 SYDVKM. The CDR3 is made up of 19 amino acids. Trimming shortened V by 4 bases and J by 0 bases, and 22 bases separated the two germline ends. CDR3 in DNA: TGTGCCAGCAGTTCATTGGGCGGCAGGGGATTCGGTAGCAATCAGCCCCAGCATTTT. Protein: CASSSLGGRGFGSNQPQHF.

CDR3 amino acids: CASSFYRGLAQNEQFF. CDR3 nucleotides: TGTGCCAGCAGCTTTTATCGGGGACTAGCTCAGAATGAGCAGTTCTTC. The V call is TRBV7-9, the J call TRBJ2-1, with 9 bases that match TRBD2. CDR1 is SEHNR, CDR2 FQNEAQ, per germline (reference sequence). This CDR3 contains 16 residues. Unmatched junction bases numbered 10, after V lost 3 bases and J lost 7 bases.

V usage is TRBV7-9 and J usage is TRBJ2-5; D assignment may be TRBD1 or TRBD2 (6 bases each). Trimming took 8 bases from V and 0 from J, leaving 10 bases between them. The CDR3 totals 13 residues. Germline CDR1 SEHNR, CDR2 FQNEAQ (reference sequence). The CDR3 is CASGGGYQETQYF. The CDR3 bases are TGTGCCAGCGGAGGGGGGTACCAAGAGACCCAGTACTTC. The complete variable domain, with remaining parts taken from reference TRBV7-9 and TRBJ2-5, reads DTGVSQNPRHKITKRGQNVTFRCDPISEHNRLYWYRQTLGQGPEFLTYFQNEAQLEKSRLLSDRFSAERPKGSFSTLEIQRTEQGDSAMYLCASGGGYQETQYFGPGTRLLVL.

The chain links TRBV18 to TRBJ1-5; D is unclear. The CDR3 is made up of 13 amino acids. Between the trimmed V and J ends, which lost 6 bases and 5 bases, there was a span of 11 bases. Germline loops: CDR1 KGHSH, CDR2 LQKENI. The chain's CDR3 is CASSPQEDQPQHF. In DNA, the CDR3 is TGTGCCAGCTCCCCCCAGGAGGATCAGCCCCAGCATTTT.

The chain couples TRBV7-3 to TRBJ2-1; TRBD2 matches 8 bases. The CDR3 contains 15 residues. The germline V gene encodes CDR1 SGHTA and CDR2 FQGTGA. The V gene end was trimmed by 2 bases and the J gene end by 5 bases; junction bases not matched to a gene: 5. DNA of the CDR3: TGTGCCAGCAGCTTATTCAGCGGGGGAGACAATGAGCAGTTCTTC. It yields the protein CASSLFSGGDNEQFF.

The sample holds one count of this clone. V gene TRBV7-9 combines with J gene TRBJ2-2; D is ambiguous. The CDR3 extends over 14 amino acids. Germline-derived CDR1 and CDR2 are SEHNR and FQNEAQ (reference sequence). The ends were cut back, 2 bases at V and 10 bases at J, with 14 bases in the middle. The CDR3 region is CASSLSSPSLELFF. The CDR3 bases are TGTGCCAGCAGCTTAAGTTCCCCCTCTTTGGAGCTGTTTTTT.

V is TRBV23-1 and J is TRBJ1-5; possible D gene TRBD1, 5 bases. TRBV23-1 is known as an ORF, though its function is uncertain. The CDR3 covers 15 residues. V dropped 8 bases and J dropped 4 bases, with 18 bases sitting between them. CDR3 sequence: CASVSGGTENQPQHF. CDR3 in DNA: TGCGCCAGCGTTTCGGGGGGGACGGAGAATCAGCCCCAGCATTTT.

The chain is built from TRBV19 and TRBJ1-1, with 7 bases fitting TRBD1. CDR1 and CDR2 (germline): LNHDA, SQIVND (reference sequence). There are 16 residues in the CDR3. After removal of 6 bases from V and 0 bases from J, the junction contained 10 bases not matched to a gene. This CDR3 is CASRKTGRGLNTEAFF. CDR3 nucleotide sequence: TGTGCCAGTAGGAAAACAGGGAGGGGGCTGAACACTGAAGCTTTCTTT.

V and J are TRBV2 and TRBJ1-4; 8 bases align to TRBD1. This CDR3 spans 15 amino acids. Looked up from germline, CDR1 is SNHLY and CDR2 is FYNNEI. Germline trimming cut 6 bases from V and 2 bases from J; bases unmatched to any gene: 5. The chain's CDR3 is CASRRQGTTNEKLFF. CDR3 DNA sequence: TGTGCCAGCAGGCGACAGGGGACTACTAATGAAAAACTGTTTTTT.

In this sample, this clone turned up once. The rearrangement links TRBV28 to TRBJ1-4; TRBD1 might be the D (5 bases). CDR1 and CDR2 from the germline V gene are MDHEN and SYDVKM. This CDR3 has 14 residues. V was cut by 8 bases and J by 4 bases, with 14 bases left in between. CDR3 DNA sequence: TGTGCCAGCTCTCCGGGACCCAGTAATGAAAAACTGTTTTTT. Translating it yields CASSPGPSNEKLFF.

This chain uses TRBV28 with TRBJ2-1; TRBD2 aligns across 8 bases. J was trimmed by 9 bases and V by 3 bases; bases with no gene match: 10. CDR1 is MDHEN and CDR2 is SYDVKM in the germline V gene. This CDR3 spans 15 amino acids. CDR3 in amino acids: CASSFSGSFGGEQFF. Written as DNA, the CDR3 is TGTGCCAGCAGTTTCAGCGGGAGTTTTGGCGGTGAGCAGTTCTTC.

This chain links TRBV6-5 with TRBJ2-7; 7 bases agree with TRBD2. The CDR3 has 15 amino acids. CDR1 MNHEY and CDR2 SVGAGI come from the germline V gene. V lost 3 bases, J lost 6 bases, and 11 bases stayed unmatched. CDR3 region: CASSYGSTSPREQYF. CDR3 DNA sequence: TGTGCCAGCAGTTATGGATCGACTAGCCCCCGCGAGCAGTACTTC.

This chain links TRBV4-2 with TRBJ1-1, with D hard to call. The length of the CDR3 is 14 residues. V lost 0 bases to trimming and J lost 0 bases, with 5 bases between them. The V gene's germline CDR1 is LGHNA and CDR2 YNFKEQ. CDR3 sequence (DNA): TGTGCCAGCAGCCAAGATCGGTTGAACACTGAAGCTTTCTTT. Protein sequence: CASSQDRLNTEAFF.

J is TRBJ1-2 and V is TRBV27; D possibly corresponds to TRBD1 (6 bases). From germline, CDR1 is MNHEY and CDR2 SMNVEV (reference sequence). Trimming removed 6 bases from V and 0 bases from J, with 14 bases in between. The CDR3 is 15 residues long. CDR3 amino acids: CASSTGGAANYGYTF. Written as DNA, the CDR3 is TGTGCCAGCAGCACTGGGGGCGCGGCTAACTATGGCTACACCTTC.

This chain joins TRBV15 and TRBJ2-3; TRBD2 is a possible D gene (7 bases). The CDR3 contains 12 residues. The germline V gene encodes CDR1 LNHNV and CDR2 YYDKDF (reference sequence). The V and J ends lost 4 bases and 8 bases respectively, with 10 bases between them. DNA for the CDR3: TGTGCCACCAGCATGCGGGGGCGTACGCAGTATTTT. It translates to CATSMRGRTQYF.

The chain recombines TRBV5-1 with TRBJ2-5; 10 nucleotides line up with TRBD1. CDR1 SGHRS and CDR2 YFSETQ come from the germline V gene. Losses at the gene ends were 1 base for V and 4 bases for J; bases not matched to a gene: 7. This CDR3 contains 16 residues. This CDR3 is CASSLLRRTGGETQYF. The CDR3 DNA is TGCGCCAGCAGCTTGTTGCGACGGACAGGGGGAGAGACCCAGTACTTC.

The rearrangement joins TRBV28 to TRBJ1-5; 10 positions agree with TRBD1. The germline V gene has CDR1 MDHEN and CDR2 SYDVKM. V trimming: 10 bases; J trimming: 0 bases; junction bases outside the gene matches: 15. The CDR3 runs to 18 residues. This CDR3 is CATLHPWDRGYSNQPQHF. DNA for the CDR3: TGTGCCACCCTACACCCCTGGGACAGGGGATATAGCAATCAGCCCCAGCATTTT. The full variable domain, in which reference TRBV28 and TRBJ1-5 provide the parts outside the CDR3, is DVKVTQSSRYLVKRTGEKVFLECVQDMDHENMFWYRQDPGLGLRLIYFSYDVKMKEKGDIPEGYSVSREKKERFSLILESASTNQTSMYLCATLHPWDRGYSNQPQHFGDGTRLSIL.

The rearrangement uses TRBV27 and TRBJ1-1; TRBD1 is a possible D gene (6 bases). The CDR3 runs to 15 residues. Between the trimmed V and J ends, which lost 2 bases and 4 bases, there was a span of 14 bases. Germline assignment: CDR1 MNHEY and CDR2 SMNVEV (reference sequence). CDR3 sequence: CASSLEGGPGTEAFF. The CDR3, as DNA: TGTGCCAGCAGTTTAGAAGGGGGGCCGGGCACTGAAGCTTTCTTT.

The chain uses TRBV5-1 and TRBJ2-1, with 12 nucleotides matching TRBD2. Germline V gene data show CDR1 as SGHRS and CDR2 as YFSETQ. The CDR3 has 16 amino acids. V shed 5 bases and J 2 bases; nucleotides not matched to a gene: 5. The CDR3 spells CASRGGTSGPYNEQFF. CDR3 coding DNA: TGCGCCAGCAGGGGCGGGACTAGCGGGCCCTACAATGAGCAGTTCTTC. The full variable domain, in which reference TRBV5-1 and TRBJ2-1 provide the parts outside the CDR3, is KAGVTQTPRYLIKTRGQQVTLSCSPISGHRSVSWYQQTPGQGLQFLFEYFSETQRNKGNFPGRFSGRQFSNSRSEMNVSTLELGDSALYLCASRGGTSGPYNEQFFGPGTRLTVL.

This clone was seen only once. The chain joins TRBV5-4 to TRBJ2-1; 13 nucleotides match TRBD2. The CDR3 is 17 amino acids. J was trimmed by 0 bases and V by 4 bases; bases with no gene match: 4. The germline CDR1 and CDR2 sequences are SGHNT and YYREEE (reference sequence). The DNA of the CDR3 is TGTGCCAGCAGCGGAACTAGCGGGAGGGACTCCTACAATGAGCAGTTCTTC. Residues: CASSGTSGRDSYNEQFF.

Notes on this clone: The identical CDR3 is also encoded by other nucleotide sequences in the sample. The V gene is TRBV28, the J gene TRBJ2-7; 11 bases fit TRBD2. The CDR3 covers 16 residues. Trimming took 1 base from V and 1 from J; bases not matched to a gene: 3. Germline CDR1 is MDHEN and CDR2 is SYDVKM. The chain's CDR3 is CASSLFGTSGSYEQYF. Written as DNA, the CDR3 is TGTGCCAGCAGTTTATTTGGGACTAGCGGATCCTACGAGCAGTACTTC. Full variable domain (outside the CDR3, taken from reference TRBV28 and TRBJ2-7): DVKVTQSSRYLVKRTGEKVFLECVQDMDHENMFWYRQDPGLGLRLIYFSYDVKMKEKGDIPEGYSVSREKKERFSLILESASTNQTSMYLCASSLFGTSGSYEQYFGPGTRLTVT.

This chain links TRBV7-6 with TRBJ2-7; D unclear. From germline, CDR1 is SGHVS and CDR2 FNYEAQ. CDR3 length: 16 amino acids. Trimming cost V 4 bases and J 3 bases, with 19 bases left between them. As DNA, the CDR3 is TGTGCCAGCAGCTCAGACGTCCTGACAAACCGCTACGAGCAGTACTTC. Translation: CASSSDVLTNRYEQYF.

The chain combines TRBV5-8 with TRBJ2-3; D perhaps matches TRBD2 (6 bases). CDR3 length equals 12 residues. The germline gives CDR1 SGHTS, CDR2 YDEGEE. Deletions cut 10 bases from V and 6 bases from J, with 15 bases between. The CDR3 nucleotides are TGTGCCGAATGGGGCGGGGCGGATACGCAGTATTTT. It is translated as CAEWGGADTQYF.